The entry below gives a single T cell receptor beta chain sequence along with its context. Its antigen is unknown. The CDR3 sequence is 17 residues long. Per germline, CDR1 SGHRS and CDR2 YFSETQ. Germline trimming cut 0 bases from V and 6 bases from J; bases unmatched to any gene: 11. This sample stems from a study of brain T cells in children with intractable seizures. Time point given: blood from clinic visit 5 months post-surgery; TSC patient then seizure free. Study-wide results and limits: Pre- and post-surgery blood differed in depth, so pre-surgery absences may be undersampling. Viral specificity was inferred only from CDR3 similarity; HCMV serostatus was unknown.

The protocol was immunoSEQ multiplex PCR, while the TCRdb copy is restricted to in-frame clones and leaves out a portion. The sample has hundreds of thousands of clones; roughly 93% are singletons. This clonotype was obtained from a boy younger than two with tuberous sclerosis and intractable seizures. This chain joins TRBV5-1 and TRBJ1-4; the match to TRBD1 covers 7 bases. This material consisted of peripheral blood, taken approximately 5 months after surgery. DNA of the CDR3: TGCGCCAGCAGCTTGGGACAGGGAGATAGCCTCCATGAAAAACTGTTTTTT. Protein sequence: CASSLGQGDSLHEKLFF.